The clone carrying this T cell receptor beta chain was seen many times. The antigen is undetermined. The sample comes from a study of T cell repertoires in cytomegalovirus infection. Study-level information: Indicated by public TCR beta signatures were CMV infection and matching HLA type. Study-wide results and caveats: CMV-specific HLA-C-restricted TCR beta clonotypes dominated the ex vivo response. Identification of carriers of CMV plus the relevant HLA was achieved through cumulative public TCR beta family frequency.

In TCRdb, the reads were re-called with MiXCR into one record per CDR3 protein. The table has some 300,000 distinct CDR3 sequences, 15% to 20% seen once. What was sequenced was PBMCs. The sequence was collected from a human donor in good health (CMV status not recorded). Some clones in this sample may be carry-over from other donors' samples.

The CDR3: CASSGGVGETQYF. The CDR3 bases are TGTGCCAGCTCGGGCGGAGTGGGGGAGACCCAGTACTTC. The chain joins TRBV28 to TRBJ2-5; D is undetermined. This CDR3 is 13 amino acids long. V lost 8 bases to trimming and J lost 5 bases, with 15 bases between them. From germline, CDR1 is MDHEN and CDR2 SYDVKM.